This TCR beta chain was captured by sequencing in a study of shared clonotypes between healthy human individuals. Sequencing used immunoSEQ multiplex PCR; TCRdb keeps in-frame clones, though not all of them. The sample lists more than 900,000 clones; about 80% were seen once. Germline V lookup: CDR1 SGHNT, CDR2 YYREEE (reference sequence). V was shortened by 0 bases and J by 6 bases, with 15 bases between the two germline ends. The CDR3 runs to 15 residues. The chain uses TRBV5-4 and TRBJ1-1; D may be TRBD1 (6 bases). Sequencing was carried out using memory CD4+ T cells from PBMCs. Subset here: CD45RA-negative fraction. This sequence originates from a man aged 18 to 29 in good health. Some clones in this sample may be carry-over from other donors' samples. CDR3 sequence: CASSLAKGDSAEAFF. The DNA for the CDR3 is TGTGCCAGCAGCTTGGCCAAGGGGGACTCTGCTGAAGCTTTCTTT.